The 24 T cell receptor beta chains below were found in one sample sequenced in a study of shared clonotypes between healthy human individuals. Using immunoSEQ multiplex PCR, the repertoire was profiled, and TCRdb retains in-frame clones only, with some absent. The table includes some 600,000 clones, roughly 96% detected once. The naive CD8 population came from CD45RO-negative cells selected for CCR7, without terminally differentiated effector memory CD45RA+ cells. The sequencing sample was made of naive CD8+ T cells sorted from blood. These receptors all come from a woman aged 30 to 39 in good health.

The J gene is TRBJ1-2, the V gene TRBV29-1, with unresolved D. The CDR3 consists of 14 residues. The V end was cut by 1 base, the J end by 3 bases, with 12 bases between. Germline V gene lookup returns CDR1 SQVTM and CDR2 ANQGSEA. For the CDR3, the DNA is TGCAGCGTTGAAGGGGCGGGGAGTTACTATGGCTACACCTTC. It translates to CSVEGAGSYYGYTF.

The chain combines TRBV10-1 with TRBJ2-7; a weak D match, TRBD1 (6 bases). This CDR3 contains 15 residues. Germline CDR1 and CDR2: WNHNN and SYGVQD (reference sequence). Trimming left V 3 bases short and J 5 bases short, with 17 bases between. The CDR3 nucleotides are TGCGCCAGCAGTGACAGCAGGGGCCCGGATGACGAGCAGTACTTC. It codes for CASSDSRGPDDEQYF.

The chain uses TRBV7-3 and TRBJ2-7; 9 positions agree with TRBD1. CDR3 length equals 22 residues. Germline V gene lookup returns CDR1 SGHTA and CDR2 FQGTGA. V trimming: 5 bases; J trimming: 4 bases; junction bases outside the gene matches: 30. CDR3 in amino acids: CASSPPSDCVTLWGQGRYEQYF. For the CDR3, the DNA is TGTGCCAGCAGCCCCCCTTCGGACTGCGTAACATTGTGGGGACAGGGACGGTACGAGCAGTACTTC.

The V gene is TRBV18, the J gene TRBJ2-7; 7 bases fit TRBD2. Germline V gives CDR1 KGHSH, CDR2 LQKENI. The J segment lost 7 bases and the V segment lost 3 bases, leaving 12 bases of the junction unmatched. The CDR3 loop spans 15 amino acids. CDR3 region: CASSPRAGLLTEQYF. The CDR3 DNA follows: TGTGCCAGCTCACCCCGAGCGGGACTCCTGACTGAGCAGTACTTC.

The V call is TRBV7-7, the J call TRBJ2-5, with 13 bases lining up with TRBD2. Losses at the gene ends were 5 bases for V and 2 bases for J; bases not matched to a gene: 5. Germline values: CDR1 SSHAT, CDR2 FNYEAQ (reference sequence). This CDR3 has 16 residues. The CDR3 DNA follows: TGTGCCAGCAGCCCAGGGACTAGCGGGGTTCAAGAGACCCAGTACTTC. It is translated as CASSPGTSGVQETQYF.

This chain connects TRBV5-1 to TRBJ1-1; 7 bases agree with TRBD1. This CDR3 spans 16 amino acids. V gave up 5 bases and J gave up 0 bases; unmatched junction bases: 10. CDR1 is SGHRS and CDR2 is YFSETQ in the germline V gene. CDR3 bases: TGCGCCAGCAGTCGAGGACAGGAGAAAATGAACACTGAAGCTTTCTTT. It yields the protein CASSRGQEKMNTEAFF.

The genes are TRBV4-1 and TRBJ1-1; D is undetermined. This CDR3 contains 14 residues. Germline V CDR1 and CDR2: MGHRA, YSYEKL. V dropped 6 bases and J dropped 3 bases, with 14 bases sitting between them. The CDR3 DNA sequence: TGCGCCAGCAGTTGGAGGGCCCGAGACACTGAAGCTTTCTTT. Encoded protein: CASSWRARDTEAFF.

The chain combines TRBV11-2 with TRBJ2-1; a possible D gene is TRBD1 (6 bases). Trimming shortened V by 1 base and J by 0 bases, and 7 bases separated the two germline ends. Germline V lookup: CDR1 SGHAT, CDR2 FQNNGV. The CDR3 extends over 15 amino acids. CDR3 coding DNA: TGTGCCAGCAGCTTAGCACAGGGCTCCTACAATGAGCAGTTCTTC. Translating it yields CASSLAQGSYNEQFF. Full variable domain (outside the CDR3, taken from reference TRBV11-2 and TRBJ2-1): EAGVAQSPRYKIIEKRQSVAFWCNPISGHATLYWYQQILGQGPKLLIQFQNNGVVDDSQLPKDRFSAERLKGVDSTLKIQPAKLEDSAVYLCASSLAQGSYNEQFFGPGTRLTVL.

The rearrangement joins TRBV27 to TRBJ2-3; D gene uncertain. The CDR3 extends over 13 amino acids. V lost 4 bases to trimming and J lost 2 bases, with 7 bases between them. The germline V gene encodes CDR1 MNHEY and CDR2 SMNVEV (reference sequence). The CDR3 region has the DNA TGTGCCAGCAGTTCCGGCCACACAGATACGCAGTATTTT. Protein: CASSSGHTDTQYF.

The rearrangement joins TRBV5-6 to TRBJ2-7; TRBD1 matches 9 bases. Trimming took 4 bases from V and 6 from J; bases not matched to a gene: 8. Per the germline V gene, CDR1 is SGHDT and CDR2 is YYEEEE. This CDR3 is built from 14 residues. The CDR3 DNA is TGTGCCAGCAGCGAGGGGACAGGGTCGGGCGAGCAGTACTTC. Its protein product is CASSEGTGSGEQYF.

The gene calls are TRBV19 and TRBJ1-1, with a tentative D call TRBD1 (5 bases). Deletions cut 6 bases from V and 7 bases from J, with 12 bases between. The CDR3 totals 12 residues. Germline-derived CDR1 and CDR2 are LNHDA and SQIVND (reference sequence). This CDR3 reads CASRSGPDEAFF. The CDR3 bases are TGTGCCAGTAGATCGGGACCAGATGAAGCTTTCTTT.

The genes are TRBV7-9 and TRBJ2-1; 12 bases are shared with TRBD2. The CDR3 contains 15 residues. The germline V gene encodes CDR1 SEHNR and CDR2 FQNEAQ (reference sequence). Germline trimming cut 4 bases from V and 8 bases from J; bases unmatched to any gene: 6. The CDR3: CASSSQTSGSDEQFF. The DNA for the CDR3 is TGTGCCAGCAGCTCCCAGACTAGCGGGAGCGATGAGCAGTTCTTC.

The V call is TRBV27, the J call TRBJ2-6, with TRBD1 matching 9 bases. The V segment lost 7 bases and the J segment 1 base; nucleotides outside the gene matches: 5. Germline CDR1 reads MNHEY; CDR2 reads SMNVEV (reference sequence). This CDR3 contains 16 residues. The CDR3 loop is CASTLQGASGANVLTF. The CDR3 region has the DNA TGTGCCAGCACACTACAGGGGGCATCTGGGGCCAACGTCCTGACTTTC.

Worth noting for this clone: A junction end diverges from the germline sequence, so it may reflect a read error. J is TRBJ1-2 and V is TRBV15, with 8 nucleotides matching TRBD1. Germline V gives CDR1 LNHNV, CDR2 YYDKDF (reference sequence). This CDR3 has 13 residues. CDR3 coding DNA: TGTGCCACCGGCAGGGGACAGGACTATGGCTACACCTTC. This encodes CATGRGQDYGYTF.

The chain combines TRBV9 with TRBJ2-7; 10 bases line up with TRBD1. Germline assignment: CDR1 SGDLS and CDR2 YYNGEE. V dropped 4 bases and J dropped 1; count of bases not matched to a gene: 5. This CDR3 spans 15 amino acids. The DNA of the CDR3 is TGTGCCAGCAGCACGACAGGGGGCCCTTCCTACGAGCAGTACTTC. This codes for CASSTTGGPSYEQYF.

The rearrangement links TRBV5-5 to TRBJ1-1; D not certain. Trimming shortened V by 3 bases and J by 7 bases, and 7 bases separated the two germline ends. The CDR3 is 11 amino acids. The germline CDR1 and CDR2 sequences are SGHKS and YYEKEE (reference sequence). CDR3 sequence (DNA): TGTGCCAGCAGCTGGGGTGGTGAAGCTTTCTTT. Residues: CASSWGGEAFF.

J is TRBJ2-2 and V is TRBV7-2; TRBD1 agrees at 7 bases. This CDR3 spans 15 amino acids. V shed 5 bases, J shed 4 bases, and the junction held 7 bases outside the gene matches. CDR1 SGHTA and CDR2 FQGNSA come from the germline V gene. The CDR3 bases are TGTGCCAGCAGCCCTTACAGGGGCGCCACCGGGGAGCTGTTTTTT. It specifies CASSPYRGATGELFF.

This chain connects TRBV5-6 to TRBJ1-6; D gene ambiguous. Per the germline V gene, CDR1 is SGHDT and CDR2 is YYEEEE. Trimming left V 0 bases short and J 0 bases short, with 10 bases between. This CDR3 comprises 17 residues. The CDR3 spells CASSLGRRSSYNSPLHF. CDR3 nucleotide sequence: TGTGCCAGCAGCTTGGGAAGGCGGAGCTCCTATAATTCACCCCTCCACTTT.

The CDR3 region is CASSAPREGSYEQYF. The CDR3 nucleotides read TGTGCCAGTAGTGCCCCCCGTGAGGGCTCCTACGAGCAGTACTTC. J is TRBJ2-7 and V is TRBV19; tentative D call: TRBD2 (5 bases). Trimming removed 5 bases from V and 0 bases from J, with 14 bases in between. The CDR3 runs 15 residues. CDR1 and CDR2 (germline): LNHDA, SQIVND (reference sequence).

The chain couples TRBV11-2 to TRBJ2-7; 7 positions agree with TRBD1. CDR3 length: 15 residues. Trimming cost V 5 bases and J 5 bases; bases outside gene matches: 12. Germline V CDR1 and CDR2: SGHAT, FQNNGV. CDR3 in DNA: TGTGCCAGCAGCCGCCGGGGACAGCTCTTGGACGAGCAGTACTTC. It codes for CASSRRGQLLDEQYF.

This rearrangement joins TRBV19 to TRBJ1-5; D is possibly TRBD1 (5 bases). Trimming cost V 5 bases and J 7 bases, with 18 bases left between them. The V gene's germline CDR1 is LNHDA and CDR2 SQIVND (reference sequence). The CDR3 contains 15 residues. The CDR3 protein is CASSLTWGSGQPQHF. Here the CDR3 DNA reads TGTGCCAGTAGTCTGACCTGGGGGAGCGGGCAGCCCCAGCATTTT.

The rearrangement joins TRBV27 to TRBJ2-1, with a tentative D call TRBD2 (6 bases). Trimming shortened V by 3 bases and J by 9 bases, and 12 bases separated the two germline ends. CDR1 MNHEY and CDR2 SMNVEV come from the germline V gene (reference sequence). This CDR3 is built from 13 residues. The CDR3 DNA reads TGTGCCAGCAGTTTCGCTTCGCGGGGTGAGCAGTTCTTC. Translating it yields CASSFASRGEQFF.

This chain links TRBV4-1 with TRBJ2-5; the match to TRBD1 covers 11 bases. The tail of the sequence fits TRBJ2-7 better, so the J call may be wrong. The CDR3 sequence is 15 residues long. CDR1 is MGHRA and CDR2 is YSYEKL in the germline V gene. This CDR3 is CASNRGQGAGYEQYF. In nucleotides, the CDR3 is TGCGCCAGCAACCGTGGACAGGGGGCCGGCTACGAGCAGTACTTC.

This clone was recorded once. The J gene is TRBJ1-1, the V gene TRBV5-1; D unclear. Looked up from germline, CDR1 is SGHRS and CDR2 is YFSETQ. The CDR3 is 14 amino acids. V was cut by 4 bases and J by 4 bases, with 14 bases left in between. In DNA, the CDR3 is TGCGCCAGCAGCCTGAACAATCGTGGCACTGAAGCTTTCTTT. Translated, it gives CASSLNNRGTEAFF.